This TCR beta chain is from a study of blood T cell repertoires in COVID-19. The assay was immunoSEQ multiplex PCR, and TCRdb's table has in-frame clones only and misses some. The sample consists of about 180,000 clones, around 83% of them appearing once. The germline CDR1 and CDR2 sequences are SGHRS and YFSETQ. The CDR3 extends over 16 amino acids. The trim removed 4 bases at V and 8 bases at J, leaving 13 bases unmatched. The sequenced sample consisted of peripheral blood. The clonotype was recovered from a woman aged 70-85 years with COVID-19, enrolled during active disease. This chain uses TRBV5-1 with TRBJ2-1, with 9 bases that match TRBD2. CDR3 in amino acids: CASSVGAGGRVDEQFF. As DNA, the CDR3 is TGCGCCAGCAGCGTGGGGGCGGGGGGGCGCGTCGATGAGCAGTTCTTC.